The T cell receptor (beta chain) under discussion was sequenced for a study of T cell responses to AZD1222 COVID-19 vaccine. Study as a whole: Researchers grouped second doses given at about 4 or about 12 weeks into one pool. Study-level findings and limits: The study found vaccine-associated CD4 TCRs spanning spike, dominant at 160-218 and 743-854. Only a handful of AZD1222 recipients were seropositive at baseline. Vaccination with two AZD1222 doses was followed by a rise in Spike-specific TCR breadth and depth.

Germline V CDR1 and CDR2: SGHTA, FQGNSA. The V end lost 5 bases, the J end lost 5 bases, and 15 bases lay between the germline ends. The CDR3 covers 15 residues. Profiling relied on immunoSEQ multiplex PCR, and the TCRdb table lists in-frame clones only, not all of them. The sample contains about 82,000 clones, about 87% of which appear only once. As regards this clone: The antigen remains undetermined.

This specimen consisted of peripheral blood, obtained on day 0 of AZD1222 vaccination. The TCR was taken from an adult in good health. The V call is TRBV7-2, the J call TRBJ1-4; D might be TRBD1 (5 bases). CDR3 amino acids: CASSRNRGPNEKLFF. The DNA for the CDR3 is TGTGCCAGCAGCCGCAACCGGGGCCCAAATGAAAAACTGTTTTTT.